This entry lists 24 T cell receptor beta chains sequenced from one sample in a study of T cell changes during pregnancy in multiple sclerosis. Sequencing was performed with immunoSEQ multiplex PCR; in TCRdb, only in-frame clones are kept and a portion is missing. The sample lists tens of thousands of clones; roughly 90% were seen once. Sequenced material: peripheral blood, taken after pregnancy. These receptor sequences come from a female donor in good health, enrolled as a control in a pregnancy study.

CDR3 nucleotides: TGTGCCAGCCCAGCCCCTCGGGGACAGGGGGAGTTAAGTAAGAACAATGAGCAGTTCTTC. This gives the protein CASPAPRGQGELSKNNEQFF. The V call is TRBV2, the J call TRBJ2-1; 11 bases map to TRBD1. The CDR3 loop spans 20 amino acids. The germline gives CDR1 SNHLY, CDR2 FYNNEI. V was pared by 8 bases and J by 5 bases, with 23 bases of the junction left unmatched.

The chain is built from TRBV2 and TRBJ1-1; a weak D match, TRBD1 (6 bases). Germline V CDR1 and CDR2: SNHLY, FYNNEI. Trimming took off 0 bases at V and 0 bases at J, with 11 bases between the two ends. This CDR3 is built from 16 residues. The CDR3 nucleotides read TGTGCCAGCAGTGAAGCGCAGGACAGACTGAACACTGAAGCTTTCTTT. It is translated as CASSEAQDRLNTEAFF.

This clone was observed a single time. The chain combines TRBV10-1 with TRBJ1-5; 10 bases line up with TRBD1. Germline CDR1 reads WNHNN; CDR2 reads SYGVQD (reference sequence). The ends lost 6 bases at V and 3 bases at J; junction bases unmatched: 8. CDR3 length: 16 residues. CDR3 sequence: CASSEGQGRFNQPQHF. In DNA form, the CDR3 reads TGCGCCAGCAGCGAGGGACAGGGGCGTTTCAATCAGCCCCAGCATTTT.

This chain uses TRBV29-1 with TRBJ1-1; 7 positions match TRBD1. In germline, CDR1 is SQVTM, CDR2 ANQGSEA. V shed 1 base and J 0 bases; nucleotides not matched to a gene: 5. This CDR3 comprises 15 residues. The CDR3 here is CSVEGTGGLNTEAFF. The CDR3 DNA follows: TGCAGCGTTGAAGGGACAGGAGGTTTGAACACTGAAGCTTTCTTT.

The genes are TRBV6-1 and TRBJ1-5; the D gene is possibly TRBD1 (6 bases). V lost 8 bases, J lost 2 bases, and 16 bases lay in between. CDR1 MNHNS and CDR2 SASEGT come from the germline V gene. CDR3 length: 15 residues. CDR3 nucleotide sequence: TGTGCCAGCGCTACAGGGTTGGGGGGCAATCAGCCCCAGCATTTT. Its protein is CASATGLGGNQPQHF.

The CDR3 reads CASSIRDTNTEAFF. The CDR3 nucleotides read TGTGCCAGTAGTATCCGGGACACGAACACTGAAGCTTTCTTT. The V call is TRBV19, the J call TRBJ1-1, with D tentatively TRBD1 (6 bases). The CDR3 covers 14 residues. CDR1 LNHDA and CDR2 SQIVND come from the germline V gene (reference sequence). The V gene lost 3 bases and the J gene lost 1 base, with 9 bases spanning the gap.

This clone was counted a few times. This chain links TRBV9 with TRBJ1-2; 8 bases match TRBD1. The V gene's germline CDR1 is SGDLS and CDR2 YYNGEE. The length of the CDR3 is 12 residues. The ends lost 3 bases at V and 14 bases at J; junction bases unmatched: 9. CDR3 sequence: CASSGPQGGPTF. The CDR3 bases are TGTGCCAGCAGCGGACCACAGGGGGGGCCGACCTTC.

V usage is TRBV19 and J usage is TRBJ2-6; possible D gene TRBD1, 6 bases. The CDR3 covers 14 residues. Between the trimmed V and J ends, which lost 10 bases and 3 bases, there was a span of 13 bases. Germline lookup yields CDR1 LNHDA and CDR2 SQIVND (reference sequence). CDR3 protein: CATHPGVGANVLTF. The CDR3 DNA follows: TGTGCCACGCATCCAGGGGTTGGGGCCAACGTCCTGACTTTC.

This clone appeared once. The gene calls are TRBV7-9 and TRBJ1-5, with D perhaps matching TRBD1 (5 bases). The CDR3 is 17 residues long. V lost 1 base to trimming and J lost 7 bases, with 20 bases between them. CDR1 and CDR2 from the germline V gene are SEHNR and FQNEAQ (reference sequence). CDR3 nucleotide sequence: TGTGCCAGCAGCTTAGGGGGCAGGATAAGAGACGACCAGCCCCAGCATTTT. Residues: CASSLGGRIRDDQPQHF.

V and J are TRBV7-2 and TRBJ1-2; TRBD1 agrees at 7 bases. V lost 6 bases and J lost 2; bases outside the gene matches: 6. Germline V gene sequence: CDR1 SGHTA, CDR2 FQGNSA. The CDR3 is 14 amino acids. This CDR3 reads CASRPGGPNYGYTF. In DNA, the CDR3 is TGTGCCAGCAGGCCAGGGGGGCCGAACTATGGCTACACCTTC.

The chain has TRBV6-5 and TRBJ2-1, with 12 bases that match TRBD2. This CDR3 has 16 residues. The germline CDR1 and CDR2 sequences are MNHEY and SVGAGI. The ends lost 0 bases at V and 4 bases at J; junction bases unmatched: 1. Written as DNA, the CDR3 is TGTGCCAGCAGTTACTCGACTAGCGGGGGTTACAATGAGCAGTTCTTC. Residues: CASSYSTSGGYNEQFF.

The genes are TRBV9 and TRBJ1-2; D possibly corresponds to TRBD1 (5 bases). The CDR3 loop spans 12 amino acids. V was clipped by 7 bases and J by 6 bases, with 13 bases between them. The V gene's germline CDR1 is SGDLS and CDR2 YYNGEE. The CDR3 DNA reads as TGTGCCAGCGGCGGGGCCCCGGATGGCTACACCTTC. The encoded protein is CASGGAPDGYTF.

This chain links TRBV19 with TRBJ2-7; 12 positions match TRBD2. With V trimmed by 4 bases and J by 5 bases, 6 bases remained unmatched. The CDR3 sequence is 15 residues long. Germline V gene sequence: CDR1 LNHDA, CDR2 SQIVND (reference sequence). CDR3 DNA: TGTGCCAGTAGTACCCGGACTAGCGGGATCAACGAGCAGTACTTC. This sequence encodes CASSTRTSGINEQYF.

The chain carries TRBV18 and TRBJ1-5; D remains unclear. Germline V gene lookup returns CDR1 KGHSH and CDR2 LQKENI. V lost 3 bases and J 0 bases, leaving 12 bases between the germline ends. The CDR3 runs to 16 residues. The CDR3 reads CASSPLSTNSNQPQHF. The DNA for the CDR3 is TGTGCCAGCTCACCGCTATCGACAAATAGCAATCAGCCCCAGCATTTT.

This sequence joins TRBV4-1 and TRBJ2-1; no firm D call. The CDR3 sequence is 14 residues long. From germline, CDR1 is MGHRA and CDR2 YSYEKL. V lost 0 bases and J 4 bases, leaving 7 bases between the germline ends. The CDR3: CASSQDPSYNEQFF. CDR3 in DNA: TGCGCCAGCAGCCAAGACCCCTCTTACAATGAGCAGTTCTTC.

CDR3 protein: CASSIRGTLEAFF. CDR3 coding DNA: TGTGCCAGTAGTATAAGGGGGACCCTTGAAGCTTTCTTT. The rearrangement links TRBV19 to TRBJ1-1; possible D gene TRBD1, 6 bases. Germline values: CDR1 LNHDA, CDR2 SQIVND (reference sequence). V shed 2 bases and J shed 7 bases, with 11 bases lying between them. The CDR3 is 13 residues long. Looking up the rest from reference TRBV19 and TRBJ1-1 gives the full variable domain: DGGITQSPKYLFRKEGQNVTLSCEQNLNHDAMYWYRQDPGQGLRLIYYSQIVNDFQKGDIAEGYSVSREKKESFPLTVTSAQKNPTAFYLCASSIRGTLEAFFGQGTRLTVV.

J is TRBJ1-5 and V is TRBV19, with D perhaps matching TRBD1 (6 bases). The V end was cut by 3 bases, the J end by 0 bases, with 12 bases between. From germline, CDR1 is LNHDA and CDR2 SQIVND (reference sequence). This CDR3 contains 16 residues. CDR3 sequence (DNA): TGTGCCAGTAGTATGGTTCAGGGGCATAGCAATCAGCCCCAGCATTTT. It encodes CASSMVQGHSNQPQHF.

The CDR3 sequence is CASSTRSVSEQYF. In DNA form, the CDR3 reads TGTGCCAGCAGCACCCGGTCGGTTTCCGAGCAGTACTTC. This chain joins TRBV7-2 and TRBJ2-7, with D unclear. V was cut by 5 bases and J by 6 bases, with 14 bases left in between. The length of the CDR3 is 13 residues. Germline loops: CDR1 SGHTA, CDR2 FQGNSA.

This clone was recorded once. The J gene is TRBJ2-7, the V gene TRBV5-5, with D possibly matching TRBD1 (6 bases). The CDR3 length is 14 residues. Trimming took 3 bases from V and 3 from J, leaving 13 bases between them. Germline V CDR1 and CDR2: SGHKS, YYEKEE (reference sequence). CDR3 residues: CASSWMGADYEQYF. The CDR3 DNA is TGTGCCAGCAGCTGGATGGGGGCAGACTACGAGCAGTACTTC.

V gene TRBV19 combines with J gene TRBJ1-3, with 8 bases aligning to TRBD1. Germline V CDR1 and CDR2: LNHDA, SQIVND (reference sequence). The CDR3 totals 16 residues. With V trimmed by 8 bases and J by 0 bases, 9 bases remained unmatched. CDR3 nucleotides: TGTGCCAGTGTATCCGGGACAGGTATCTCTGGAAACACCATATATTTT. Encoded protein: CASVSGTGISGNTIYF.

This chain uses TRBV9 with TRBJ2-1; the match to TRBD2 covers 10 bases. The V gene end was trimmed by 3 bases and the J gene end by 6 bases; junction bases not matched to a gene: 6. Germline-derived CDR1 and CDR2 are SGDLS and YYNGEE. CDR3 length: 15 amino acids. CDR3 nucleotide sequence: TGTGCCAGCAGCGGGCGGACTAGCGGTACCAATGAGCAGTTCTTC. Translating it yields CASSGRTSGTNEQFF. The whole variable domain, filled in from reference TRBV9 and TRBJ2-1, reads DSGVTQTPKHLITATGQRVTLRCSPRSGDLSVYWYQQSLDQGLQFLIQYYNGEERAKGNILERFSAQQFPDLHSELNLSSLELGDSALYFCASSGRTSGTNEQFFGPGTRLTVL.

The chain links TRBV4-1 to TRBJ2-3; tentative D call: TRBD2 (5 bases). This CDR3 spans 15 amino acids. The V and J ends lost 0 bases and 9 bases respectively, with 16 bases between them. CDR1 is MGHRA, CDR2 YSYEKL, per germline. CDR3 bases: TGCGCCAGCAGCCAAGATGGCCTAGGACTGGGGACGCAGTATTTT. Encoded protein: CASSQDGLGLGTQYF.

The rearrangement uses TRBV5-6 and TRBJ2-2; 7 nucleotides align to TRBD1. The CDR3 spans 16 residues. V was clipped by 2 bases and J by 4 bases; unmatched bases: 8. Looked up from germline, CDR1 is SGHDT and CDR2 is YYEEEE. CDR3 DNA: TGTGCCAGCAGCTTTTCGGGACAGTTACTCACCGGGGAGCTGTTTTTT. Protein product: CASSFSGQLLTGELFF.

The chain combines TRBV6-5 with TRBJ2-5, with 8 bases that match TRBD2. Germline CDR1 is MNHEY and CDR2 is SVGAGI. The V and J ends lost 6 bases and 1 base, in that order; junction bases with no gene match: 4. This CDR3 contains 14 residues. Here the CDR3 reads CASRLAAFQETQYF. The CDR3 bases are TGTGCCAGCAGACTAGCGGCCTTCCAAGAGACCCAGTACTTC.